A selection of T cell receptor beta chains follows, all from one sample in a study of T cell repertoires in cytomegalovirus infection. TCRdb reanalysed the reads using MiXCR and keeps one entry per CDR3 protein. The sample records approximately 400,000 distinct CDR3 sequences, roughly 30% being singletons. The sample taken for sequencing was PBMCs. Source of these receptors: a human donor in good health (CMV status not recorded). Some clones in this sample may be carry-over from other donors' samples. CDR3s include the opening cysteine and the closing phenylalanine or tryptophan. The D gene is left open where the match is weak. Clone sizes are given selectively: once, few, many, or a class where the clone is expanded.

d_call,clone_size,v_call,j_call,cdr3_aa,cdr3_nt
-,-,TRBV20-1,TRBJ2-3,CSARRGGTDTQYF,TGCAGTGCTCGGAGGGGGGGCACAGATACGCAGTATTTT
-,many,TRBV18,TRBJ1-2,CASSQGNYGYTF,TGTGCCAGCAGTCAGGGGAACTATGGCTACACCTTC
TRBD1,-,TRBV5-1,TRBJ2-1,CDSSLDGTGYNEQFF,TGCGACAGCAGCTTGGATGGGACAGGTTACAATGAGCAGTTCTTC
TRBD2,-,TRBV2,TRBJ2-7,CASSGLAGGNREQYF,TGTGCCAGCAGCGGACTAGCGGGGGGGAATCGCGAGCAGTACTTC
TRBD2,many,TRBV11-2,TRBJ2-7,CASSARTSGGTHEQYF,TGTGCCAGCAGCGCACGGACTAGCGGGGGAACCCACGAGCAGTACTTC
TRBD2,-,TRBV6-5,TRBJ2-3,CASSLAGGYADTQYF,TGTGCCAGCAGTCTAGCGGGGGGCTACGCAGATACGCAGTATTTT
-,few,TRBV6-2/TRBV6-3,TRBJ2-3,CASRILGVGTDTQYF,TGTGCCAGCCGAATCTTGGGGGTCGGCACAGATACGCAGTATTTT
-,-,TRBV19,TRBJ1-5,CASKNSNQPHHF,TGTGCCAGTAAAAATAGCAATCAGCCCCATCATTTT
-,-,TRBV3-1,TRBJ2-5,CASSLYPSGGKTQYF,TGTGCCAGCAGCCTATACCCGAGCGGAGGGAAGACCCAGTACTTC
-,-,TRBV20-1,TRBJ1-6,CSAGSTGFDSPLHF,TGCAGTGCTGGCTCAACAGGGTTTGATTCACCCCTCCACTTT
-,few,TRBV12-3/TRBV12-4,TRBJ2-7,CASSLTGTLTYEQYF,TGTGCCAGCAGTTTAACCGGGACCTTGACCTACGAGCAGTACTTC
TRBD1,-,TRBV5-6,TRBJ2-5,CASSFAQGQETQYF,TGTGCCAGCAGCTTCGCACAGGGGCAAGAGACCCAGTACTTC
TRBD1,-,TRBV7-2,TRBJ2-1,CASSLVGTGSYNEQFF,TGTGCCAGCAGCTTAGTGGGGACAGGGTCTTACAATGAGCAGTTCTTC
-,few,TRBV6-5,TRBJ1-1,CASSLLGAPDTEAFF,TGTGCCAGCAGTCTCCTCGGGGCCCCAGACACTGAAGCTTTCTTT
TRBD1,-,TRBV18,TRBJ2-7,CASSETGTGSYEQYF,TGTGCCAGCTCAGAGACCGGGACAGGCTCCTACGAGCAGTACTTC
-,once,TRBV15,TRBJ1-1,CATSRDLRLRNTEAFF,TGTGCCACCAGCAGAGATCTGAGACTTAGGAACACTGAAGCTTTCTTT
-,-,TRBV4-1,TRBJ1-1,CASSQSSRTGWNTEAFF,TGCGCCAGCAGCCAATCAAGCAGGACTGGGTGGAACACTGAAGCTTTCTTT
TRBD1,few,TRBV27,TRBJ1-4,CASSLTGGPFNEKLFF,TGTGCCAGCAGTTTGACAGGGGGCCCGTTTAATGAAAAACTGTTTTTT
-,-,TRBV6-5,TRBJ1-6,CASSYINSPLHF,TGTGCCAGCAGTTACATAAATTCACCCCTCCACTTT
TRBD1,few,TRBV19,TRBJ2-7,CASSIGTGLKNYEQYF,TGTGCCAGTAGTATAGGGACAGGGCTCAAGAACTACGAGCAGTACTTC
-,-,TRBV6-1,TRBJ1-1,CASSELGASAFF,TGTGCCAGCAGTGAACTTGGTGCCTCAGCTTTCTTT
TRBD2,few,TRBV12-3/TRBV12-4,TRBJ2-7,CASSPTSGSYEQYF,TGTGCCAGCAGTCCTACTAGCGGGTCCTACGAGCAGTACTTC
-,-,TRBV12-3/TRBV12-4,TRBJ1-6,CASSSSMDYNSPLHF,TGTGCCAGCAGCAGCTCTATGGATTATAATTCACCCCTCCACTTT
TRBD2,-,TRBV19,TRBJ2-7,CASSIGLAGAPSPYEQYF,TGTGCCAGTAGTATCGGGCTAGCGGGGGCCCCATCACCCTACGAGCAGTACTTC
TRBD2,-,TRBV4-2,TRBJ2-5,CASSYTSGGEETQYF,TGTGCCAGCAGCTATACTAGCGGGGGGGAAGAGACCCAGTACTTC
-,-,TRBV19,TRBJ1-1,CASSIGDGKMNTEAFF,TGTGCCAGTAGTATAGGGGACGGGAAAATGAACACTGAAGCTTTCTTT
TRBD1,-,TRBV19,TRBJ2-4,CASSSTGGGTKLAKNIQYF,TGTGCCAGTAGCTCGACAGGGGGTGGTACTAAATTAGCCAAAAACATTCAGTACTTC